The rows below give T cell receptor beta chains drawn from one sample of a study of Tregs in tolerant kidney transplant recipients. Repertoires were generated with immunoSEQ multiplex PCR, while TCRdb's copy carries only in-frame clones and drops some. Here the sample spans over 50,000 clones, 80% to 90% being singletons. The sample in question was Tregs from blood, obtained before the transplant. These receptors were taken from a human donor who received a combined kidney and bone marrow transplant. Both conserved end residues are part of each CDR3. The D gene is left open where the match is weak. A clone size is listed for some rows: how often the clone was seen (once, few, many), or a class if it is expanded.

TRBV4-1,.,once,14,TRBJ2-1,CASSLGAGLDEQFF,TGCGCCAGCAGCCTCGGCGCAGGGTTGGATGAGCAGTTCTTC
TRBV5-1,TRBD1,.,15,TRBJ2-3,CASSRTGGQQDTQYF,TGCGCCAGCAGCCGGACAGGGGGCCAGCAGGATACGCAGTATTTT
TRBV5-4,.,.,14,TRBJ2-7,CASSLDPEGYEQYF,TGTGCCAGCAGCCTGGACCCCGAAGGCTACGAGCAGTACTTC
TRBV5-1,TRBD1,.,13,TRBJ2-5,CASSPGQGETQYF,TGCGCCAGCAGCCCCGGACAGGGAGAGACCCAGTACTTC
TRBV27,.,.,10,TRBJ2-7,CASSLNEQYF,TGTGCCAGCAGTCTCAACGAGCAGTACTTC
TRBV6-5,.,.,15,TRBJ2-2,CASSPPWGNTGELFF,TGTGCCAGCAGTCCACCTTGGGGGAACACCGGGGAGCTGTTTTTT
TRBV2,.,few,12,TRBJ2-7,CASREGVNEQYF,TGTGCCAGCAGGGAGGGCGTGAACGAGCAGTACTTC
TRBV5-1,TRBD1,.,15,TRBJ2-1,CASSPGQGSYNEQFF,TGCGCCAGCAGCCCGGGACAGGGCTCCTACAATGAGCAGTTCTTC
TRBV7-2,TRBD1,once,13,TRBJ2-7,CASSPDRGRGQYF,TGTGCCAGCAGCCCTGACAGGGGGCGAGGGCAGTACTTC
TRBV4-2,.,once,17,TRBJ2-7,CASSQENLRGRRYEQYF,TGTGCCAGCAGCCAGGAAAACCTCAGGGGCCGCCGCTACGAGCAGTACTTC
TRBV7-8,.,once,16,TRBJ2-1,CASSHTWGTTYNEQFF,TGTGCCAGCAGCCACACTTGGGGGACCACCTACAATGAGCAGTTCTTC
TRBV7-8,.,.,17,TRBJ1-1,CASSPKDSLGKNTEAFF,TGTGCCAGCAGCCCCAAGGACAGCCTCGGGAAGAACACTGAAGCTTTCTTT
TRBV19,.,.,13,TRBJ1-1,CATRNSWNTEAFF,TGTGCCACCAGAAACAGCTGGAACACTGAAGCTTTCTTT
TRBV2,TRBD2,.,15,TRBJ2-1,CASSERLAGPGRQFF,TGTGCCAGCAGTGAAAGGCTAGCGGGGCCAGGCCGGCAGTTCTTC
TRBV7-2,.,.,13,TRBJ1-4,CASSLYGDEKLFF,TGTGCCAGCAGCTTATATGGGGATGAAAAACTGTTTTTT
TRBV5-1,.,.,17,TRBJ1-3,CASSFLTGQMSGNTIYF,TGCGCCAGCAGCTTTTTAACGGGACAAATGTCTGGAAACACCATATATTTT
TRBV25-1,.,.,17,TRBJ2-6,CASSESRGPSGANVLTF,TGTGCCAGCAGTGAAAGCAGGGGACCCTCTGGGGCCAACGTCCTGACTTTC
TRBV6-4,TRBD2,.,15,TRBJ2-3,CASSDSAGATDTQYF,TGTGCCAGCAGTGACTCAGCGGGGGCCACAGATACGCAGTATTTT
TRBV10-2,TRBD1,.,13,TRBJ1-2,CASRGTGLYGYTF,TGCGCCAGCAGAGGGACAGGGCTCTATGGCTACACCTTC
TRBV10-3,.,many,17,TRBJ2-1,CAISEIGGGSSYNEQFF,TGTGCCATCAGTGAGATAGGGGGGGGGAGCTCCTACAATGAGCAGTTCTTC
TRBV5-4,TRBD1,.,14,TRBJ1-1,CASTLGGQGTEAFF,TGTGCCAGCACTTTGGGGGGACAGGGCACTGAAGCTTTCTTT
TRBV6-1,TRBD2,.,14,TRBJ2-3,CASSPGLAGGPWYF,TGTGCCAGCAGCCCCGGACTAGCGGGAGGGCCGTGGTATTTT
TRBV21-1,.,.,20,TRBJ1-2,CASSKVRPQSLFQVSAGYTF,TGTGCCAGCAGCAAAGTAAGGCCTCAAAGTCTATTTCAGGTATCAGCTGGCTACACCTTC
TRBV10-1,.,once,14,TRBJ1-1,CASSGGVRNTEAFF,TGCGCCAGCAGTGGCGGAGTGAGGAACACTGAAGCTTTCTTT
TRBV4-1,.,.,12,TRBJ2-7,CASSQGPYEQYF,TGCGCCAGCAGCCAAGGGCCCTACGAGCAGTACTTC
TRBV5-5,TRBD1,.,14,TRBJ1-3,CASSYGQGGHTIYF,TGTGCCAGCAGTTATGGACAGGGCGGACACACCATATATTTT
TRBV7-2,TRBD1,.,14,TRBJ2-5,CASSLITGEETQYF,TGTGCCAGCAGCTTAATCACAGGGGAAGAGACCCAGTACTTC
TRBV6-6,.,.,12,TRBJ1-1,CATALRGAEAFF,TGTGCCACCGCGTTGCGGGGGGCTGAAGCTTTCTTT
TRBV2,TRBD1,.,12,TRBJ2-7,CASSPDRAEQYF,TGTGCCAGCTCTCCCGACAGGGCCGAGCAGTACTTC
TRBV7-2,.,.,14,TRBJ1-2,CASSLESQGYGYTF,TGTGCCAGCAGCTTAGAATCGCAGGGCTATGGCTACACCTTC
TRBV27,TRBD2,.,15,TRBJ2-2,CASLPGGRDTGELFF,TGTGCCAGCCTTCCGGGGGGGCGGGACACCGGGGAGCTGTTTTTT
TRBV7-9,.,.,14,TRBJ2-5,CASSLAKPERTQYF,TGTGCCAGCAGCTTAGCGAAACCTGAGAGAACCCAGTACTTC
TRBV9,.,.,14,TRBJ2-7,CASSPTVASYEQYF,TGTGCCAGCAGCCCAACGGTGGCCTCTTACGAGCAGTACTTC
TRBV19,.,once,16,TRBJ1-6,CASSIDPAGLRSPLHF,TGTGCCAGTAGTATAGATCCTGCAGGGTTGCGTTCACCCCTCCACTTT
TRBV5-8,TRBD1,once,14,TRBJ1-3,CASSLDRAGNTIYF,TGTGCCAGCAGTCTCGACAGGGCTGGAAACACCATATATTTT
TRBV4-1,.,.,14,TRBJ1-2,CASSRTPGDYGYTF,TGCGCCAGCAGCCGTACTCCAGGGGACTATGGCTACACCTTC
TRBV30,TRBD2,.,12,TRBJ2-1,CAWSVTSGKLFF,TGTGCCTGGAGTGTAACTAGCGGGAAGCTGTTCTTC
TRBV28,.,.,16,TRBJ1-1,CASSTIWGALNTEAFF,TGTGCCAGCAGTACAATATGGGGGGCGTTGAACACTGAAGCTTTCTTT
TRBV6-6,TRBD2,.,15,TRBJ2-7,CASSALSGRAYEQYF,TGTGCCAGCAGTGCCCTCAGCGGGAGGGCCTACGAGCAGTACTTC